These T cell receptor beta chains were read from a single sample in a study of radiotherapy plus CTLA-4 blockade in lung cancer. The data were produced by immunoSEQ multiplex PCR, yet TCRdb's version contains in-frame clones alone and is incomplete. The table shows about 59,000 clones, with just under 85% occurring only once. Sequenced material: peripheral blood, taken from a patient treated with radiotherapy plus ipilimumab. These TCRs come from a human donor with non-small cell lung cancer whose response to radiotherapy plus ipilimumab could not be evaluated. CDR3s include the opening cysteine and the closing phenylalanine or tryptophan. The D gene is left open where the match is weak. Size tells how often a clone was seen (once, few, many) or the class of an expanded clone, and some rows leave it out.

j_call v_call d_call clone_size cdr3_nt cdr3_aa
TRBJ2-2 TRBV18 TRBD2 NA TGTGCCAGCTCCCCATCGGTCGCTAGCGGGAGGGCCCCCACCGGGGAGCTGTTTTTT CASSPSVASGRAPTGELFF
TRBJ1-4 TRBV6-6 NA NA TGTGCCAGCAGTTACGCGGACAGCCCTAATGAAAAACTGTTTTTT CASSYADSPNEKLFF
TRBJ1-1 TRBV5-6 NA few TGTGCCAGCAGCCTACTCCCTCAGGGGCCTGAAGCTTTCTTT CASSLLPQGPEAFF
TRBJ2-5 TRBV19 TRBD1 few TGTGCCTGCGGACAGGGGCAAGAGACCCAGTACTTC CACGQGQETQYF
TRBJ2-1 TRBV11-3 TRBD1 few TGTGCCAGCAGTCCGAGGGGGCGACCGTCCAATGAGCAGTTCTTC CASSPRGRPSNEQFF
TRBJ1-2 TRBV13 TRBD1 NA TGTGCCAGCAGCCCTCCCCGAACAGGGGGCGTTGGCTACACCTTC CASSPPRTGGVGYTF
TRBJ1-4 TRBV7-9 NA few TGTGCCAGCAGCTTAACGGCGGATTCTAATGAAAAACTGTTTTTT CASSLTADSNEKLFF
TRBJ2-3 TRBV5-1 TRBD1 NA TGCGCCAGCAGCTTGGGGCAGGGGGCAGATACGCAGTATTTT CASSLGQGADTQYF
TRBJ1-3 TRBV9 NA NA TGTGCCAGCAGCGCCAGGGATGGCTCTGGAAACACCATATATTTT CASSARDGSGNTIYF
TRBJ2-6 TRBV5-1 NA once TGCGCCAGCAGCTTGAGTTCAGGGATTCCCTCTGGGGCCAACGTCCTGACTTTC CASSLSSGIPSGANVLTF
TRBJ2-3 TRBV28 TRBD2 NA TGTGCCAGCACCTCCCCTGCGCCTAGCGGGAGACCAGATACGCAGTATTTT CASTSPAPSGRPDTQYF
TRBJ1-2 TRBV7-9 NA few TGTGCCAGCAGCCCACAGTGGCCCTCTAACTATGGCTACACCTTC CASSPQWPSNYGYTF
TRBJ1-3 TRBV5-1 NA NA TGCGCCAGCAGTCCGGGCAGGGTCTCTGGAAACACCATATATTTT CASSPGRVSGNTIYF
TRBJ1-1 TRBV7-9 NA NA TGTGCCAGCAGCTTTGGGGGGGGACGTATGAACACTGAAGCTTTCTTT CASSFGGGRMNTEAFF
TRBJ1-5 TRBV7-2 NA NA TGTGCCAGCAGCTTCTTATATCCCCAGCATTTT CASSFLYPQHF
TRBJ2-4 TRBV10-3 TRBD2 NA TGTGCCATCAGTGATCCGCCCCCTACTAGCGGGAGGGGGAACATTCAGTACTTC CAISDPPPTSGRGNIQYF
TRBJ2-2 TRBV9 TRBD2 NA TGTGCCAGCAGCGAGAGGGAGGGAGGGGTCACCGGGGAGCTGTTTTTT CASSEREGGVTGELFF
TRBJ1-1 TRBV7-2 NA once TGTGCCAGCAGCTTTCCTAGGGAGGGGGGGCGGACTGAAGCTTTCTTT CASSFPREGGRTEAFF
TRBJ1-1 TRBV10-1 NA NA TGCGCCAGCAGTGACGGGTATTCCAGGGGCCCGGAGGATGGGGCTTTCTTT CASSDGYSRGPEDGAFF
TRBJ2-1 TRBV28 TRBD1 few TGTGCCAGCAGTCAAAAGAAGACAGGGTCCTACAATGAGCAGTTCTTC CASSQKKTGSYNEQFF
TRBJ2-5 TRBV5-1 TRBD2 few TGCGCCAGCAGCTCGACTAGCGAACCTGGGGAGACCCAGTACTTC CASSSTSEPGETQYF
TRBJ2-5 TRBV13 TRBD2 few TGTGCCAGCAGCTTACTAGCGGGAGCCAAGGAGACCCAGTACTTC CASSLLAGAKETQYF
TRBJ1-1 TRBV14 TRBD1 NA TGTGCCAGCAGCCACCGACAGGGCCCGAACACTGAAGCTTTCTTT CASSHRQGPNTEAFF
TRBJ2-1 TRBV28 TRBD2 NA TGTGCCAGCAGCACTACCTCGATAGCGGGAGCGGGCTACAATGAGCAGTTCTTC CASSTTSIAGAGYNEQFF
TRBJ1-2 TRBV4-3 NA few TGCGCCAGCAGCCAAGAATGGAGGACGGGCCCGGACTATGGCTACACCTTC CASSQEWRTGPDYGYTF
TRBJ1-1 TRBV2 NA NA TGTGCCAGCAGTTCCGCGTTGGGACTAGTGGGCACTGAAGCTTTCTTT CASSSALGLVGTEAFF
TRBJ2-3 TRBV7-9 TRBD2 NA TGTGCCAGCAGCTTAGCGGGGACTAGCGGACCTAGCACAGATACGCAGTATTTT CASSLAGTSGPSTDTQYF
TRBJ2-7 TRBV11-2 TRBD2 once TGTGCCAGCAGCCCTTTAGCGGGAGATCGCGAGCAGTACTTC CASSPLAGDREQYF
TRBJ2-5 TRBV25-1 NA NA TGTGCCAGCAGTGAGGCCCTTAGCGAGACCCAGTACTTC CASSEALSETQYF
TRBJ2-2 TRBV5-8 TRBD1 NA TGTGCCAGCAGCTTTGGACAGGGTCACACCGGGGAGCTGTTTTTT CASSFGQGHTGELFF
TRBJ2-7 TRBV7-9 NA NA TGTGCCAGCAGCCTGGAGCAGTACTTC CASSLEQYF
TRBJ2-2 TRBV5-1 NA NA TGCGCCAGCAGCTTATCCAGCACCGGGGAGCTGTTTTTT CASSLSSTGELFF
TRBJ1-1 TRBV13 NA NA TGTGCCAGCAGCCGCCGACTCAATGGGGGGAGAGGGACTGAAGCTTTCTTT CASSRRLNGGRGTEAFF
TRBJ2-1 TRBV19 NA NA TGTGCCAGTAGTTTCACCACGAGCTCCTACAATGAGCAGTTCTTC CASSFTTSSYNEQFF
TRBJ2-5 TRBV5-4 TRBD2 NA TGTGCCAGCAGCGGACTAGCGGGGCAAGAGACCCAGTACTTC CASSGLAGQETQYF
TRBJ2-5 TRBV5-1 TRBD2 NA TGCGCCAGCAGCCTGGGAGTAGCGGGGGAGACCCAGTACTTC CASSLGVAGETQYF
TRBJ2-2 TRBV7-8 NA NA TGTGCCAGCAGCTTAAGGTCAGGGGCGCGGGAGCTGTTTTTT CASSLRSGARELFF
TRBJ2-3 TRBV5-1 NA NA TGCGCCAGCAGCTCTGACGGGGTGATGGGTGCAGATACGCAGTATTTT CASSSDGVMGADTQYF
TRBJ2-1 TRBV10-3 NA NA TGTGCCATCAGTTCGGGGGAACCTTCCTACAATGAGCAGTTCTTC CAISSGEPSYNEQFF